The 6 T cell receptor beta chains reported below all come from one sample, sequenced in a study of OX40 agonist ivuxolimab in advanced cancers. Data came from immunoSEQ multiplex PCR; TCRdb stores just in-frame clones and leaves some out. The sample consists of roughly 50,000 clones, around nine tenths of them appearing once. The specimen comprised CD4+ or CD8+ T cells sorted from blood, sampled in a trial of the OX40 agonist ivuxolimab. The receptor set was obtained from an adult with an advanced solid tumor such as melanoma, head and neck, liver or kidney cancer.

The chain links TRBV7-2 to TRBJ2-5; the D gene could be TRBD1 or TRBD2 (5 bases each). Germline V gives CDR1 SGHTA, CDR2 FQGNSA. The CDR3 has 17 amino acids. V was cut by 4 bases and J by 4 bases, with 22 bases left in between. CDR3 bases: TGTGCCAGCAGCTACCAACTCCGGGACGACAACGGAGAGACCCAGTACTTC. Its translation is CASSYQLRDDNGETQYF. The full variable domain, completed using reference TRBV7-2 and TRBJ2-5, is GAGVSQSPSNKVTEKGKDVELRCDPISGHTALYWYRQSLGQGLEFLIYFQGNSAPDKSGLPSDRFSAERTGGSVSTLTIQRTQQEDSAVYLCASSYQLRDDNGETQYFGPGTRLLVL.

The table lists this clone with a count of one. The junction and the germline gene differ at one end; a read error may be behind it. The chain combines TRBV7-7 with TRBJ2-5; D is ambiguous. The length of the CDR3 is 13 residues. The germline CDR1 and CDR2 sequences are SSHAT and FNYEAQ (reference sequence). CDR3 coding DNA: TGTGCTAGCAGCTTAGGTTCCCTGGGGACCCAGTACTTC. This gives the protein CASSLGSLGTQYF.

The chain links TRBV9 to TRBJ2-7; 7 bases agree with TRBD1. Trimming cost V 4 bases and J 3 bases; bases outside gene matches: 4. Germline-derived CDR1 and CDR2 are SGDLS and YYNGEE. The CDR3 extends over 13 amino acids. CDR3 residues: CASSPWDSYEQYF. The CDR3 coding sequence is TGTGCCAGCAGCCCCTGGGACAGCTACGAGCAGTACTTC. The full variable domain, in which reference TRBV9 and TRBJ2-7 provide the parts outside the CDR3, is DSGVTQTPKHLITATGQRVTLRCSPRSGDLSVYWYQQSLDQGLQFLIQYYNGEERAKGNILERFSAQQFPDLHSELNLSSLELGDSALYFCASSPWDSYEQYFGPGTRLTVT.

J is TRBJ1-1 and V is TRBV9; D perhaps matches TRBD1 (6 bases). The CDR3 is 13 residues long. Trimming removed 1 base at V and 7 bases at J, with 11 bases between. CDR1 is SGDLS, CDR2 YYNGEE, per germline. The CDR3 sequence: CASSVRGSDEAFF. The CDR3 DNA sequence: TGTGCCAGCAGCGTAAGGGGGTCAGATGAAGCTTTCTTT.

This chain uses TRBV9 with TRBJ2-1, with 9 bases aligning to TRBD2. Germline trimming cut 0 bases from V and 7 bases from J; bases unmatched to any gene: 5. Germline assignment: CDR1 SGDLS and CDR2 YYNGEE. The CDR3 extends over 15 amino acids. CDR3 protein: CASSVGGGAGNEQFF. The CDR3 DNA reads TGTGCCAGCAGCGTAGGCGGGGGGGCAGGAAATGAGCAGTTCTTC.

This clone was observed a few times. The chain recombines TRBV21-1 with TRBJ2-5; the table's TRBD1 call for D was not verified on the DNA. TRBV21-1 counts as a pseudogene. The CDR3 covers 16 residues. This CDR3 reads CASSKGRAGVQETQYF. CDR3 bases: TGTGCCAGCAGCAAAGGAAGGGCAGGGGTCCAAGAGACCCAGTACTTC.